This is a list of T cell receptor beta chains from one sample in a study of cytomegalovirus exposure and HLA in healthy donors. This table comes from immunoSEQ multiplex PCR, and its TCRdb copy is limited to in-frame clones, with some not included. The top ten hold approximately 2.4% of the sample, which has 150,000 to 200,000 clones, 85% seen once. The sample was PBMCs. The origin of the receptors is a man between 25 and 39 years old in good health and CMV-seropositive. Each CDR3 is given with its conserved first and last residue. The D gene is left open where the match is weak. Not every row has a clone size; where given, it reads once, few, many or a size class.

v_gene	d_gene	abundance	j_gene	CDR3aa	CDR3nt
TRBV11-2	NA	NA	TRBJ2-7	CASSLEFGQYYEQYF	TGTGCCAGCAGCTTAGAATTCGGACAGTACTACGAGCAGTACTTC
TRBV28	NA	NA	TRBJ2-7	CASSLINEQYF	TGTGCCAGCAGTTTAATAAACGAGCAGTACTTC
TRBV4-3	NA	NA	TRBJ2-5	CASSHSGQFQETQYF	TGCGCCAGCAGCCACTCCGGACAGTTCCAAGAGACCCAGTACTTC
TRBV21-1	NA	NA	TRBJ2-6	CASSKHRTGSGANVLTF	TGTGCCAGCAGCAAACACCGGACAGGGTCCGGGGCCAACGTCCTGACTTTC
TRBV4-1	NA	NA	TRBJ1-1	CASVSSGNTEAFF	TGCGCCTCCGTCTCTTCGGGGAACACTGAAGCTTTCTTT
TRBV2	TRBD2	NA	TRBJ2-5	CASRGLAGGPGQETQYF	TGTGCCAGCAGGGGACTAGCGGGGGGGCCTGGCCAAGAGACCCAGTACTTC
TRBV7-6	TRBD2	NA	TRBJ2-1	CASSLGPTSSYYNEQFF	TGTGCCAGCAGCTTAGGACCGACTAGCTCATACTACAATGAGCAGTTCTTC
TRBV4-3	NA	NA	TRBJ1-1	CASSSTPGTEAFF	TGCGCCAGCAGCTCCACCCCGGGGACTGAAGCTTTCTTT
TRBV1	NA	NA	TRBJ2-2	CTSSPRLSGGDSGTGELFF	TGCACCAGCAGCCCCAGGTTGTCGGGGGGGGACTCGGGCACCGGGGAGCTGTTTTTT
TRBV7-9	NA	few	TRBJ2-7	CASSSPRAGRSYEQYF	TGTGCCAGCAGCTCCCCCCGAGCAGGGCGTTCCTACGAGCAGTACTTC
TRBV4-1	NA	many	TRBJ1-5	CASSQEPRGYNQPQHF	TGCGCCAGCAGCCAAGAACCCAGAGGATACAATCAGCCCCAGCATTTT
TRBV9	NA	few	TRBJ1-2	CASSPPGLNYGYTF	TGTGCCAGCAGCCCCCCTGGCCTTAACTATGGCTACACCTTC
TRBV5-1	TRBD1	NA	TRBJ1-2	CASSLGTGQAGYGYTF	TGCGCCAGCAGCTTGGGGACCGGACAGGCCGGTTATGGCTACACCTTC
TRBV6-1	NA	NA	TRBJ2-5	CASSEALQETQYF	TGTGCCAGCTCGGAGGCTCTCCAAGAGACCCAGTACTTC
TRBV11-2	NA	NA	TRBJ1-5	CASSLDLNQPQHF	TGTGCCAGCAGCTTAGACCTGAATCAGCCCCAGCATTTT
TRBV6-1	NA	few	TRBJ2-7	CASSEAGEQYF	TGTGCCAGCAGTGAGGCGGGCGAGCAGTACTTC
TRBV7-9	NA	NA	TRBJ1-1	CASSFVGQTEAFF	TGTGCCAGCAGCTTTGTGGGGCAGACTGAAGCTTTCTTT
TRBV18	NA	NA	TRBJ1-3	CASSPFAGNTGNTIYF	TGTGCCAGCTCACCATTCGCAGGGAACACCGGAAACACCATATATTTT
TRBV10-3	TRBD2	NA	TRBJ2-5	CAISVTSGGEETQYF	TGTGCCATCAGTGTGACTAGCGGGGGCGAAGAGACCCAGTACTTC
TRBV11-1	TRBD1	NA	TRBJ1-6	CASSGGTGVNSPLHF	TGTGCCAGCAGCGGGGGGACAGGCGTTAATTCACCCCTCCACTTT
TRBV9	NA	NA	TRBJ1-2	CASSVAGGAYGYTF	TGTGCCAGCAGCGTAGCGGGGGGCGCCTATGGCTACACCTTC
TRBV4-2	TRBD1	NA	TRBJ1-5	CASSQAGDRVLPQHF	TGTGCCAGCAGCCAAGCAGGGGACAGGGTTCTACCCCAGCATTTT
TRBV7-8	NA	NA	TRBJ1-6	CASSLASHGDSPLHF	TGTGCCAGCAGCTTAGCGTCCCACGGGGATTCACCCCTCCACTTT
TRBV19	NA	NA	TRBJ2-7	CASTYEQYF	TGTGCCAGCACATACGAGCAGTACTTC
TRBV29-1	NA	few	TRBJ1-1	CSVRLTRDTEAFF	TGCAGCGTACGTCTAACCAGGGACACTGAAGCTTTCTTT
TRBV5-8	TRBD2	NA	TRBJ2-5	CASSLAGRGETQYF	TGTGCCAGCAGCTTAGCGGGGCGCGGAGAGACCCAGTACTTC
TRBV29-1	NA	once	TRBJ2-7	CSVIDSPEQYF	TGCAGCGTTATTGACAGCCCCGAGCAGTACTTC
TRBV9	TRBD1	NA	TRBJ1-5	CASSADRGINQPQHF	TGTGCCAGCAGCGCCGACAGGGGGATCAATCAGCCCCAGCATTTT